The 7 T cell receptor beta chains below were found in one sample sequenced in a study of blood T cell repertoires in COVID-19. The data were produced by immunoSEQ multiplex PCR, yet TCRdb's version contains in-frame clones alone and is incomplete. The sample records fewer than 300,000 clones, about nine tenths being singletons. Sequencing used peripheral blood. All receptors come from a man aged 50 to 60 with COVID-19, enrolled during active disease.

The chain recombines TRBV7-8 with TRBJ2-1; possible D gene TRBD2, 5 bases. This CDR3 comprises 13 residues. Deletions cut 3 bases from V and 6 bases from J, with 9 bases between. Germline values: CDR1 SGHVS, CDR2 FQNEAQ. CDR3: CASSFIRGNEQFF. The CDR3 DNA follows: TGTGCCAGCAGCTTCATTCGGGGCAATGAGCAGTTCTTC. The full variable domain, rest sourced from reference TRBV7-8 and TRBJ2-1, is GAGVSQSPRYKVAKRGQDVALRCDPISGHVSLFWYQQALGQGPEFLTYFQNEAQLDKSGLPSDRFFAERPEGSVSTLKIQRTQQEDSAVYLCASSFIRGNEQFFGPGTRLTVL.

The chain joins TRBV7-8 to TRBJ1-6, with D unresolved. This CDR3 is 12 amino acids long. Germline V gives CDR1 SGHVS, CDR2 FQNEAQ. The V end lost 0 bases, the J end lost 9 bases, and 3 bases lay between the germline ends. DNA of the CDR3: TGTGCCAGCAGCTTAGCTAGTTCACCCCTCCACTTT. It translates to CASSLASSPLHF.

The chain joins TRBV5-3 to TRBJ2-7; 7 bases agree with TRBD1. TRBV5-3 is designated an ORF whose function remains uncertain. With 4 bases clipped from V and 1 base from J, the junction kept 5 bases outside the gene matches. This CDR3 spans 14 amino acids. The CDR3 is CARSRTGDSYEQYF. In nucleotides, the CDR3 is TGTGCCAGAAGCCGGACAGGCGATTCCTACGAGCAGTACTTC.

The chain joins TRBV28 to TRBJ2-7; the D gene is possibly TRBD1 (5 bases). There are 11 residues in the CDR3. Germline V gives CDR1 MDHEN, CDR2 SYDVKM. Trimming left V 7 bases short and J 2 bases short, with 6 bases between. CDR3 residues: CASKDTYEQYF. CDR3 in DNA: TGTGCCAGCAAGGACACCTACGAGCAGTACTTC.

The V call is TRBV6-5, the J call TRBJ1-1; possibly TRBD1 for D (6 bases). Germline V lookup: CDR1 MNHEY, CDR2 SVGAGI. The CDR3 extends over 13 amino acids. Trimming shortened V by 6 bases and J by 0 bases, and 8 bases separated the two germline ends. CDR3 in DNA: TGTGCCAGCAGACAGGGAATGAACACTGAAGCTTTCTTT. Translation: CASRQGMNTEAFF.

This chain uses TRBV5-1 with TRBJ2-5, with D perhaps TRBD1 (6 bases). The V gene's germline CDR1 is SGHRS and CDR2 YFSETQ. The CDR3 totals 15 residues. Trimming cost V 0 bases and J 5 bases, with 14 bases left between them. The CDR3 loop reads CASSLAEGEWETQYF. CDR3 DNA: TGCGCCAGCAGCTTGGCCGAGGGGGAGTGGGAGACCCAGTACTTC. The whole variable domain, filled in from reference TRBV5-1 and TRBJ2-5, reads KAGVTQTPRYLIKTRGQQVTLSCSPISGHRSVSWYQQTPGQGLQFLFEYFSETQRNKGNFPGRFSGRQFSNSRSEMNVSTLELGDSALYLCASSLAEGEWETQYFGPGTRLLVL.

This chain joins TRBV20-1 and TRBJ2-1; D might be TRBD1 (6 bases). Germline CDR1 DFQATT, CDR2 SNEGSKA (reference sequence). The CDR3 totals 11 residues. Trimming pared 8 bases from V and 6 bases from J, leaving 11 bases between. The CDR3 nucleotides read TGCAGTCTGACAGGAATCAATGAGCAGTTCTTC. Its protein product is CSLTGINEQFF.